Below are 23 T cell receptor beta chains sequenced from a single sample in a study of blood T cell repertoires in COVID-19. Using immunoSEQ multiplex PCR, the repertoire was profiled, and TCRdb retains in-frame clones only, with some absent. Of hundreds of thousands of clones listed, around nine tenths are singletons. The sequencing sample was made of peripheral blood. The origin of the receptors is a woman between 45 and 60 years old with COVID-19, enrolled during active disease.

This chain connects TRBV30 to TRBJ1-2; 8 bases match TRBD1. From germline, CDR1 is GTSNPN and CDR2 SVGIG (reference sequence). Unmatched junction bases numbered 3, after V lost 2 bases and J lost 4 bases. CDR3 length: 13 amino acids. CDR3 sequence (DNA): TGTGCCTGGAGTCAGGGGGCCCTCTATGGCTACACCTTC. It is translated as CAWSQGALYGYTF. Together with reference TRBV30 and TRBJ1-2, the CDR3 gives the full variable domain: SQTIHQWPATLVQPVGSPLSLECTVEGTSNPNLYWYRQAAGRGLQLLFYSVGIGQISSEVPQNLSASRPQDRQFILSSKKLLLSDSGFYLCAWSQGALYGYTFGSGTRLTVV.

The count of this clone is one. The V call is TRBV24-1, the J call TRBJ2-7; 8 bases are shared with TRBD2. The CDR3 totals 14 residues. Germline CDR1 is KGHDR and CDR2 is SFDVKD. Trimming removed 9 bases from V and 0 bases from J; junction bases left unmatched: 6. DNA of the CDR3: TGTGCCACCGTCGGGGGGGGCCTCTCCTACGAGCAGTACTTC. Amino acid sequence: CATVGGGLSYEQYF.

This clone has a single count. The chain recombines TRBV5-1 with TRBJ1-2, with D maybe TRBD1 (6 bases). The CDR3 length is 14 residues. CDR1 is SGHRS and CDR2 is YFSETQ in the germline V gene. V was pared by 4 bases and J by 1 base, with 11 bases between. The CDR3 nucleotides read TGCGCCAGCAGCGTAGAACAGGGTAACTATGGCTACACCTTC. Its protein is CASSVEQGNYGYTF.

This clone occurred once. This chain joins TRBV27 and TRBJ1-1; D call uncertain. The CDR3 extends over 13 amino acids. From germline, CDR1 is MNHEY and CDR2 SMNVEV (reference sequence). Trimming shortened V by 3 bases and J by 6 bases, and 11 bases separated the two germline ends. As DNA, the CDR3 is TGTGCCAGCAGTTTCTACTCCGGGGCTGAAGCTTTCTTT. As protein: CASSFYSGAEAFF.

The chain carries TRBV7-2 and TRBJ1-3, with 8 positions matching TRBD1. The length of the CDR3 is 15 residues. Losses at the gene ends were 4 bases for V and 2 bases for J; bases not matched to a gene: 4. CDR1 SGHTA and CDR2 FQGNSA come from the germline V gene. CDR3 region: CASSSATGAGNTIYF. DNA for the CDR3: TGTGCCAGCAGCTCCGCGACAGGGGCTGGAAACACCATATATTTT.

This chain connects TRBV25-1 to TRBJ2-3, with 13 positions matching TRBD2. V shed 2 bases, J shed 0 bases, and the junction held 5 bases outside the gene matches. Germline assignment: CDR1 MGHDK and CDR2 SYGVNS. The CDR3 has 18 amino acids. The CDR3 DNA is TGTGCCAGCAGTGAACAGACTAGCGGGGGGCATAGCACAGATACGCAGTATTTT. This translates into CASSEQTSGGHSTDTQYF.

The chain combines TRBV30 with TRBJ2-1; no firm D call. Germline V gene lookup returns CDR1 GTSNPN and CDR2 SVGIG (reference sequence). V dropped 2 bases and J dropped 5 bases, with 10 bases sitting between them. The CDR3 sequence is 13 residues long. The CDR3 protein is CAWSLDKHNEQFF. CDR3 bases: TGTGCCTGGAGTCTCGACAAGCACAATGAGCAGTTCTTC.

This chain uses TRBV29-1 with TRBJ1-2, with D tentatively TRBD1 (6 bases). Deletions cut 7 bases from V and 0 bases from J, with 21 bases between. Germline loops: CDR1 SQVTM, CDR2 ANQGSEA. The CDR3 runs to 16 residues. Here the CDR3 reads CSAIVDGTKTNYGYTF. In nucleotides, the CDR3 is TGCAGCGCCATCGTTGATGGGACAAAGACTAACTATGGCTACACCTTC.

This chain joins TRBV6-6 and TRBJ1-1, with 7 bases that match TRBD1. The CDR3 covers 13 residues. Germline loops: CDR1 MNHNY, CDR2 SVGAGI (reference sequence). The CDR3 sequence is CAYSSGTASEAFF. As DNA, the CDR3 is TGTGCTTACTCCTCCGGGACAGCCTCCGAAGCTTTCTTT.

The CDR3, as DNA: TGTGCCAGTAGCTTAGGGGTTGCGGCTGGCTACACCTTC. It specifies CASSLGVAAGYTF. The J gene is TRBJ1-2, the V gene TRBV19; the D gene is possibly TRBD1 (5 bases). Trimming left V 6 bases short and J 7 bases short, with 15 bases between. The CDR3 totals 13 residues. CDR1 is LNHDA and CDR2 is SQIVND in the germline V gene (reference sequence).

The gene calls are TRBV21-1 and TRBJ1-4. TRBV21-1 is recorded as a pseudogene. The CDR3 length is 14 residues. The CDR3 nucleotides read TGTGCCAGCAGCATCGGGACAACTAATGAAAAACTGTTTTTT. This codes for CASSIGTTNEKLFF.

The chain has TRBV5-1 and TRBJ1-4; a weak D match, TRBD1 (6 bases). Germline V gene sequence: CDR1 SGHRS, CDR2 YFSETQ. The CDR3 is 15 amino acids. Trimming left V 0 bases short and J 4 bases short, with 10 bases between. This CDR3 reads CASSLVPGVNEKLFF. The CDR3 DNA follows: TGCGCCAGCAGCTTGGTGCCAGGGGTTAATGAAAAACTGTTTTTT.

The gene calls are TRBV19 and TRBJ1-2; 7 bases are a match to TRBD1. This CDR3 has 13 residues. Germline V gives CDR1 LNHDA, CDR2 SQIVND (reference sequence). V dropped 6 bases and J dropped 8; count of bases not matched to a gene: 9. CDR3 sequence (DNA): TGTGCCAGTAGCCGACAGGGAGAGGACGGCTACACCTTC. Its translation: CASSRQGEDGYTF.

Worth noting for this clone: This sample includes further DNA sequences coding for the same CDR3. The chain combines TRBV5-1 with TRBJ2-7; 7 nucleotides match TRBD1. The CDR3 has 13 amino acids. CDR1 and CDR2 from the germline V gene are SGHRS and YFSETQ. The ends lost 4 bases at V and 2 bases at J; junction bases unmatched: 3. CDR3 sequence reads: CASSQGQPYEQYF. In nucleotides, the CDR3 is TGCGCCAGCAGCCAGGGACAGCCCTACGAGCAGTACTTC.

The rearrangement links TRBV11-2 to TRBJ1-6; 7 positions match TRBD1. This CDR3 has 15 residues. The germline V gene encodes CDR1 SGHAT and CDR2 FQNNGV. Trimming cost V 4 bases and J 5 bases; bases outside gene matches: 5. CDR3 residues: CASSSLGTDNSPLHF. CDR3 DNA sequence: TGTGCCAGCAGCTCCCTAGGGACAGATAATTCACCCCTCCACTTT.

V gene TRBV3-1 (or the pseudogene TRBV3-2) combines with J gene TRBJ1-4; 9 bases fit TRBD1. Germline CDR1 and CDR2: LGHDT and YNNKEL (reference sequence). The junction had 7 bases not matched to a gene; V was cut back by 4 bases and J by 7 bases. The CDR3 consists of 15 residues. CDR3 residues: CASSPATGGGEKLFF. In DNA form, the CDR3 reads TGTGCCAGCAGCCCAGCGACAGGGGGAGGTGAAAAACTGTTTTTT.

The rearrangement links TRBV6-5 to TRBJ1-5; D call uncertain. The germline CDR1 and CDR2 sequences are MNHEY and SVGAGI. Trimming pared 6 bases from V and 1 base from J, leaving 7 bases between. The CDR3 is made up of 13 amino acids. The CDR3 spells CASSPLSNQPQHF. The CDR3 DNA reads as TGTGCCAGCAGCCCGTTGAGCAATCAGCCCCAGCATTTT.

The rearrangement uses TRBV7-9 and TRBJ2-1; tentative D call: TRBD2 (6 bases). This CDR3 contains 14 residues. Germline CDR1 and CDR2: SEHNR and FQNEAQ (reference sequence). V was cut by 3 bases and J by 9 bases, with 15 bases left in between. In DNA form, the CDR3 reads TGTGCCAGCAGCTTGATGACTAGTTATACTGAGCAGTTCTTC. Its protein product is CASSLMTSYTEQFF.

The chain uses TRBV3-1 (or the pseudogene TRBV3-2) and TRBJ2-2; 13 bases are shared with TRBD2. The germline V gene has CDR1 LGHDT and CDR2 YNNKEL (reference sequence). The CDR3 has 17 residues. The ends lost 1 base at V and 5 bases at J; junction bases unmatched: 4. CDR3 sequence: CASSQGLAGGGTGELFF. The CDR3 region has the DNA TGTGCCAGCAGCCAAGGACTAGCGGGGGGAGGTACCGGGGAGCTGTTTTTT.

This chain joins TRBV2 and TRBJ2-2; TRBD2 might be the D (7 bases). The CDR3 loop spans 15 amino acids. The germline V and J ends were trimmed by 3 bases and 4 bases, with 12 bases remaining between them. Germline CDR1 SNHLY, CDR2 FYNNEI. CDR3: CASSDRGAGTGELFF. CDR3 sequence (DNA): TGTGCCAGCAGTGACCGGGGGGCCGGCACCGGGGAGCTGTTTTTT.

Regarding this clone: A read error may account for a junction end that differs from germline. This chain links TRBV5-4 with TRBJ1-2; perhaps TRBD1 as D (5 bases). Germline values: CDR1 SGHNT, CDR2 YYREEE (reference sequence). CDR3 length: 15 residues. The CDR3 bases are TGTGTCAGCAGCCCTCAGGGTTTGGGGTCCTATGGCTACACCTTC. It codes for CVSSPQGLGSYGYTF.

This chain links TRBV6-6 with TRBJ1-1; D ambiguous. Trimming took off 8 bases at V and 11 bases at J, with 15 bases between the two ends. Germline lookup yields CDR1 MNHNY and CDR2 SVGAGI (reference sequence). This CDR3 is built from 11 residues. CDR3 amino acids: CASGERGGAFF. The CDR3 coding sequence is TGTGCCAGCGGTGAACGGGGAGGGGCTTTCTTT.

The gene calls are TRBV11-3 and TRBJ2-5; TRBD2 is a possible D gene (6 bases). This CDR3 has 16 amino acids. Germline-derived CDR1 and CDR2 are SGHNT and YENEEA. V lost 1 base and J 3 bases, leaving 15 bases between the germline ends. The CDR3 DNA follows: TGTGCCAGCAGCTTAGCCTCCGGGACGGGAGAAGAGACCCAGTACTTC. Translated: CASSLASGTGEETQYF.